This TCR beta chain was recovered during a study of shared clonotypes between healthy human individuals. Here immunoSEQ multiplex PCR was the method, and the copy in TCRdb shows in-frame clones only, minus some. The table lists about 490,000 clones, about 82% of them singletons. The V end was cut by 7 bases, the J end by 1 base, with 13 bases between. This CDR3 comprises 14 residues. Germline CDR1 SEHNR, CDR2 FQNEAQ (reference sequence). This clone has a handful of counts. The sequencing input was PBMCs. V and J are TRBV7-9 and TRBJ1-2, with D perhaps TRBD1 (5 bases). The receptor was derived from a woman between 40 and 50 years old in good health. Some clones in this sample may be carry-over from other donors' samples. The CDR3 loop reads CASKTAGVNYGYTF. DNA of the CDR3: TGTGCCAGCAAAACCGCGGGGGTTAACTATGGCTACACCTTC.